This is a list of T cell receptor beta chains from one sample in a study of shared clonotypes between healthy human individuals. Clones were read by immunoSEQ multiplex PCR, and TCRdb kept only the in-frame ones, dropping some. This sample yields some 2,400,000 clones, of which 95% are seen a single time; about 0.13% belongs to the top ten. The source material was naive CD4+ T cells sorted from blood. The receptor source for this set is a man aged 18 to 29 in good health. Both conserved end residues are part of each CDR3. The order of the fields is clone size, V gene, J gene, D gene, CDR3 protein, CDR3 DNA. The D gene is left open where the match is weak. Size values are once, few and many counts, or a class for expanded clones, and some rows have none.

size: .
V: TRBV10-3
J: TRBJ2-1
D: TRBD2
CDR3: CAISESIAAGGSLQFF
DNA: TGTGCCATCAGTGAGTCGATAGCAGCGGGGGGGTCACTCCAGTTCTTC

size: .
V: TRBV2
J: TRBJ1-1
D: .
CDR3: CASTEQGNTEAFF
DNA: TGTGCCAGCACGGAACAGGGGAACACTGAAGCTTTCTTT

size: .
V: TRBV28
J: TRBJ2-3
D: TRBD1
CDR3: CASSLSGDRGKDTQYF
DNA: TGTGCCAGCAGTTTATCAGGGGACAGGGGTAAAGATACGCAGTATTTT

size: .
V: TRBV11-2
J: TRBJ2-2
D: TRBD1
CDR3: CASSLRTGGPQSNTGELFF
DNA: TGTGCCAGCAGCTTGCGTACAGGGGGCCCCCAATCGAACACCGGGGAGCTGTTTTTT

size: .
V: TRBV10-3
J: TRBJ2-7
D: TRBD2
CDR3: CAISGLAQSYEQYF
DNA: TGTGCCATCAGCGGACTAGCGCAGTCCTACGAGCAGTACTTC

size: .
V: TRBV30
J: TRBJ2-1
D: TRBD2
CDR3: CAWGTSGGNEQFF
DNA: TGTGCCTGGGGGACTAGCGGGGGAAATGAGCAGTTCTTC

size: .
V: TRBV9
J: TRBJ2-5
D: TRBD2
CDR3: CASSANSGGKETQYF
DNA: TGTGCCAGCAGCGCGAATAGCGGGGGGAAAGAGACCCAGTACTTC

size: .
V: TRBV7-7
J: TRBJ2-1
D: .
CDR3: CASSLEPYNEQFF
DNA: TGTGCTAGCAGCTTAGAACCCTACAATGAGCAGTTCTTC

size: .
V: TRBV5-1
J: TRBJ1-2
D: .
CDR3: CASSGAAGKGYTF
DNA: TGCGCCAGCAGCGGGGCTGCAGGGAAAGGCTACACCTTC

size: .
V: TRBV5-4
J: TRBJ1-4
D: .
CDR3: CASRSMGPGNEKLFF
DNA: TGTGCCAGCAGATCCATGGGACCTGGGAATGAAAAACTGTTTTTT

size: once
V: TRBV5-1
J: TRBJ2-3
D: TRBD2
CDR3: CASSPTSATLDTQYF
DNA: TGCGCCAGCAGCCCGACTAGCGCCACGTTGGATACGCAGTATTTT

size: .
V: TRBV10-3
J: TRBJ1-1
D: .
CDR3: CAISERGMNTEAFF
DNA: TGTGCCATCAGTGAGAGAGGGATGAACACTGAAGCTTTCTTT

size: .
V: TRBV12-2
J: TRBJ2-1
D: .
CDR3: CASRFRTSGNNEQFF
DNA: TGTGCAAGTCGCTTCAGGACTAGCGGTAACAATGAGCAGTTCTTC

size: .
V: TRBV18
J: TRBJ1-5
D: .
CDR3: CASSPMATDQPQHF
DNA: TGTGCCAGCTCACCAATGGCCACGGATCAGCCCCAGCATTTT

size: once
V: TRBV6-5
J: TRBJ2-7
D: TRBD2
CDR3: CASSYEAGGSYEQYF
DNA: TGTGCCAGCAGTTACGAAGCGGGGGGCTCCTACGAGCAGTACTTC